The rows below give T cell receptor beta chains drawn from one sample of a study of shared clonotypes between healthy human individuals. Only in-frame clones appear in the TCRdb table, and some are missing; sequencing was by immunoSEQ multiplex PCR. The table records around 2,000,000 clones, 90% to 95% of them present only once. Sequenced: naive CD4+ T cells sorted from blood. The receptor source for this set is a young man in good health. The CDR3 runs from the conserved cysteine through the conserved F or W. D genes are given only for firm matches. Size is omitted from some rows. Given values are once, few, many or a class for expanded clones.

j_call d_call v_call clone_size cdr3_nt cdr3_aa
TRBJ1-1 - TRBV5-1 - TGCGCCAGCAGCTTGTCGGCAGGACCCGTCCAAACTGAAGCTTTCTTT CASSLSAGPVQTEAFF
TRBJ1-2 - TRBV5-4 - TGTGCCAGCAGCTTGGCGGACAATGGCTACACCTTC CASSLADNGYTF
TRBJ2-7 TRBD2 TRBV7-3 - TGTGCCAGCAGCTTTAGCGGGGGGCCAGCCTACGAGCAGTACTTC CASSFSGGPAYEQYF
TRBJ2-7 - TRBV12-5 - TGTGCTAGTGGTTTGGTAGGAGTTGGTCAGGCTTTCTACGAGCAGTACTTC CASGLVGVGQAFYEQYF
TRBJ2-3 - TRBV4-2 - TGTGCCAGCAGCCAACTGGACGGCACAGATACGCAGTATTTT CASSQLDGTDTQYF
TRBJ2-3 TRBD1 TRBV5-4 few TGTGCCAGCAGCTTTGGACAGGGCACAGATACGCAGTATTTT CASSFGQGTDTQYF
TRBJ2-3 - TRBV5-1 - TGCGCCAGCAGCTTGTCCAGAAGCACAGATACGCAGTATTTT CASSLSRSTDTQYF
TRBJ2-1 TRBD2 TRBV27 - TGTGCCAGCAGTCAAGGACTAGCGGGAATTGGCAATGAGCAGTTCTTC CASSQGLAGIGNEQFF
TRBJ1-5 - TRBV10-3 - TGTGCCATCAGTGAGTCGGTTAGCAATCAGCCCCAGCATTTT CAISESVSNQPQHF
TRBJ2-5 - TRBV6-5 - TGTGCCAGCAGTTACGACCAGGCGCGGGAGACCCAGTACTTC CASSYDQARETQYF
TRBJ2-2 TRBD2 TRBV7-2 - TGTGCCAGCAGTCGCGGGGGGACGAACACCGGGGAGCTGTTTTTT CASSRGGTNTGELFF
TRBJ2-3 TRBD2 TRBV11-3 - TGTGCCAGCAGCCCCGGACTAGCGGGGGGGCCACGAGATACGCAGTATTTT CASSPGLAGGPRDTQYF
TRBJ1-2 - TRBV5-5 - TGTGCCAGCAGAATGTCCGGGTTGGGTGGCTACACCTTC CASRMSGLGGYTF
TRBJ2-5 - TRBV4-1 - TGCGCCAGCAGCCGCGGACTCGGGGAGACCCAGTACTTC CASSRGLGETQYF
TRBJ1-2 - TRBV5-1 - TGCGCCAGCGAGGCCCAAGGACTTGGGTATGGCTACACCTTC CASEAQGLGYGYTF
TRBJ2-4 - TRBV7-2 - TGTGCCAGCAGCCCCGGTCAGCCTATTCAGTACTTC CASSPGQPIQYF